This TCR beta chain was captured in a study of identical twins. There are many counts of this clonotype. TCRdb itself ran the 5' RACE reads through MiXCR, one entry per CDR3 protein. The sample yields 200,000 to 300,000 distinct CDR3 sequences, roughly a tenth seen once. Material for sequencing was memory T cells sorted from blood. The receptor's source is a man between 50 and 59 years old in good health.

Here the CDR3 DNA reads TGTGCCAGCAGCTTAGTCCCAGGTCGGTACGAGCAGTACTTC. Translation gives CASSLVPGRYEQYF. The chain uses TRBV7-2 and TRBJ2-7; D ambiguous. The CDR3 has 14 residues. Germline lookup yields CDR1 SGHTA and CDR2 FQGNSA. Trimming cost V 1 base and J 4 bases, with 11 bases left between them.